The sequence of this T cell receptor beta chain was determined in a study of blood T cell repertoires in COVID-19. Study-level information: Sites across the United States, Italy and Spain contributed samples from acute and convalescent COVID-19. T cells, B-cell-depleted T cells, or PBMCs supplied cDNA or gDNA.

Methods used by the authors: Reference gene primer amplification gave nucleated cell count estimates. Profiling relied on immunoSEQ multiplex PCR, and the TCRdb table lists in-frame clones only, not all of them. V, J and clone size are those of that table, while D and trimming were read from the DNA. The sample lists under 300,000 clones; 70% to 90% were seen once. Germline V gene lookup returns CDR1 MNHNY and CDR2 SVGAGI (reference sequence). The ends were cut back, 5 bases at V and 0 bases at J, with 14 bases in the middle. CDR3 length: 16 residues. The sequence derives from a woman aged 25 to 39 with acute or convalescent COVID-19. Sample: peripheral blood. The J gene is TRBJ1-5, the V gene TRBV6-6, with a weak D call TRBD1 (6 bases). As DNA, the CDR3 is TGTGCCAGCAGTAATCCGGACAGAAGTAGCAATCAGCCCCAGCATTTT. It is translated as CASSNPDRSSNQPQHF.